The clone carrying this T cell receptor beta chain has more than one count but fewer than ten. TCR beta CDR3 region amplification was performed from RNA transcripts. TCR CDR3 regions were first amplified by RT-PCR with HTBI primers. TCRdb re-called the multiplex PCR reads with MiXCR, one entry per CDR3 protein. The table records around 690,000 distinct CDR3 sequences, approximately 15% of them present only once. The data stem from a study of T cells in Graves' hyperthyroidism and ophthalmopathy. The CDR3 sequence is 16 residues long. The germline V gene encodes CDR1 KGHSH and CDR2 LQKENI. V dropped 5 bases and J dropped 0 bases, with 16 bases sitting between them.

The genes are TRBV18 and TRBJ1-1; D is ambiguous. The clonotype originates from a man aged 45-65 years with Graves' hyperthyroidism. Material for sequencing was blood. The CDR3 DNA follows: TGTGCCAGCTCATTCTCGACGGATACAATGAACACTGAAGCTTTCTTT. It encodes CASSFSTDTMNTEAFF.